This record covers a single TCR beta chain. Its antigen is currently unknown. Sequence at one end of the junction differs from germline and may be a read error. Quantitative 5'-RACE with molecular barcodes was used to make the TCR beta libraries. Via MiXCR, TCRdb re-called the 5' RACE reads, giving one row per CDR3 protein. This table has under 150,000 distinct CDR3 sequences, approximately 10% appearing once. Germline CDR1 and CDR2: DFQATT and SNEGSKA (reference sequence). The CDR3 consists of 17 residues. The data originate from a study of CD8 T cells in ankylosing spondylitis. Study-level points and caveats: Disease-linked clones were reportedly significantly enriched in matched ankylosing spondylitis synovial fluid. There were earlier reports of some motif variants in reactive arthritis synovial fluid and blood.

The rearrangement joins TRBV20-1 to TRBJ2-1; TRBD2 is a possible D gene (5 bases). Material: blood, either unsorted or a sorted T cell fraction (not recorded which). The source is a female donor with ankylosing spondylitis or in good health (not recorded which). CDR3 in amino acids: CCARGLLRAGTYNEQFF. The CDR3 nucleotides read TGCTGTGCTAGAGGTCTACTCCGGGCCGGGACCTACAATGAGCAGTTCTTC.